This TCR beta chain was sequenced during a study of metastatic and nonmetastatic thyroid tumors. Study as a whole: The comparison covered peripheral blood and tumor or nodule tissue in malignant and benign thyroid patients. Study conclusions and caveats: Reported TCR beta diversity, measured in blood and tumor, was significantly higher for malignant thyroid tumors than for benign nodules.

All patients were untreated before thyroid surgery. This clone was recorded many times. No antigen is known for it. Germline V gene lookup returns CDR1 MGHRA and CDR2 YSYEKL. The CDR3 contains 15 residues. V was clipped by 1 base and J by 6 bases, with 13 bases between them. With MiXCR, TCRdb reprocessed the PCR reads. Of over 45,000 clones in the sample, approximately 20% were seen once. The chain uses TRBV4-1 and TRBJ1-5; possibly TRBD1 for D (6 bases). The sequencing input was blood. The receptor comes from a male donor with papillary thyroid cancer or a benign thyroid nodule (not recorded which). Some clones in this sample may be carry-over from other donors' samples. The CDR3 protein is CASSQGDNQAQPQHF. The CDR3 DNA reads TGCGCCAGCAGCCAAGGGGACAACCAGGCTCAGCCCCAGCATTTT.